A single sample is the source of the 29 T cell receptor beta chains below, sequenced in a study of human T cells and chemical hapten exposure. MiXCR, applied by TCRdb to the RACE reads, yields one record per CDR3 protein. The table records approximately 86,000 distinct CDR3 sequences, around 9.9% of them present only once. The time point was: patch test 3, about 24 weeks after DPC sensitization. Stated treatment: therapeutic diphenylcyclopropenone sensitization with weekly scalp DPC. Sequenced here: whole blood, sampled in connection with sensitization to the hapten diphenylcyclopropenone (DPC). The receptor set was obtained from a woman aged 25 to 45 with alopecia areata. Some clones in this sample may be carry-over from other donors' samples.

This rearrangement joins TRBV5-1 to TRBJ2-3; tentatively, D is TRBD2 (6 bases). Per germline, CDR1 SGHRS and CDR2 YFSETQ. V gave up 5 bases and J gave up 3 bases, with 16 bases separating them. CDR3 length: 15 amino acids. The CDR3 sequence: CASRYGGGQTDTQYF. In DNA, the CDR3 is TGCGCCAGCAGGTACGGGGGAGGACAAACAGATACGCAGTATTTT.

CDR3 region: CASSLAAAGGGETQYF. In DNA, the CDR3 is TGTGCCAGCAGCTTAGCGGCAGCGGGAGGCGGAGAGACCCAGTACTTC. V usage is TRBV7-3 and J usage is TRBJ2-5, with 9 bases that match TRBD2. V lost 2 bases to trimming and J lost 4 bases; unmatched junction nucleotides: 8. CDR1 and CDR2 from the germline V gene are SGHTA and FQGTGA. The CDR3 has 16 residues.

This clonotype occurred many times. The genes are TRBV7-9 and TRBJ1-1, with D unresolved. V gave up 2 bases and J gave up 6 bases, with 7 bases separating them. Per the germline V gene, CDR1 is SEHNR and CDR2 is FQNEAQ (reference sequence). CDR3 size: 12 residues. The CDR3 loop reads CASSLLGPEAFF. The CDR3 coding sequence is TGTGCCAGCAGCTTACTCGGCCCTGAAGCTTTCTTT.

This rearrangement joins TRBV20-1 to TRBJ1-1, with unresolved D. The CDR3 runs 12 residues. CDR1 and CDR2 from the germline V gene are DFQATT and SNEGSKA (reference sequence). Trimming pared 0 bases from V and 2 bases from J, leaving 4 bases between. Written as DNA, the CDR3 is TGCAGTGCTAGAGACCCTAACACTGAAGCTTTCTTT. This gives the protein CSARDPNTEAFF.

The V call is TRBV28, the J call TRBJ2-7; D remains ambiguous. Trimming shortened V by 6 bases and J by 7 bases, and 16 bases separated the two germline ends. CDR3 length: 13 amino acids. The V gene's germline CDR1 is MDHEN and CDR2 SYDVKM. The CDR3 is CASSPRIGVEQYV. The CDR3 region has the DNA TGTGCCAGCAGCCCTAGGATTGGGGTTGAGCAGTACGTC.

This clonotype was seen a few times. The chain couples TRBV27 to TRBJ2-1; 7 positions match TRBD2. The V segment lost 6 bases and the J segment 2 bases; nucleotides outside the gene matches: 13. This CDR3 region has 17 residues. Germline V gives CDR1 MNHEY, CDR2 SMNVEV (reference sequence). The CDR3 protein is CASRNTPGTMTYNEQFF. In nucleotides, the CDR3 is TGTGCCAGCAGGAACACCCCCGGGACTATGACCTACAATGAGCAGTTCTTC.

This rearrangement joins TRBV4-1 to TRBJ2-2, with 10 bases identical to TRBD1. CDR1 is MGHRA and CDR2 is YSYEKL in the germline V gene. With V trimmed by 4 bases and J by 7 bases, 6 bases remained unmatched. The CDR3 extends over 15 amino acids. The CDR3 reads CASSRTGGVGGELFF. The CDR3 coding sequence is TGCGCCAGCAGCCGGACAGGGGGTGTAGGCGGGGAGCTGTTTTTT.

V and J are TRBV20-1 and TRBJ2-3; D is uncertain. Per germline, CDR1 DFQATT and CDR2 SNEGSKA (reference sequence). The CDR3 runs to 11 residues. Trimming removed 6 bases at V and 3 bases at J, with 7 bases between. This chain's CDR3 is CSAGQTDTQYF. The DNA for the CDR3 is TGCAGTGCAGGGCAGACAGATACGCAGTATTTT.

On this clonotype: This may stem from a read error, because a much larger clone lies one nucleotide away. V gene TRBV18 combines with J gene TRBJ2-7; 8 bases line up with TRBD2. Per the germline V gene, CDR1 is KGHSH and CDR2 is LQKENI. The CDR3 runs to 14 residues. The CDR3 DNA reads TGTGCCAGCGTAGGGGTAGCGGGGTCCTACAAGCAGTACTTC. Translating gives CASVGVAGSYKQYF. The full variable domain, in which reference TRBV18 and TRBJ2-7 provide the parts outside the CDR3, is NAGVMQNPRHLVRRRGQEARLRCSPMKGHSHVYWYRQLPEEGLKFMVYLQKENIIDESGMPKERFSAEFPKEGPSILRIQQVVRGDSAAYFCASVGVAGSYKQYFGPGTRLTVT.

This chain connects TRBV29-1 to TRBJ2-7; D not certain. This CDR3 comprises 12 residues. V was shortened by 0 bases and J by 6 bases, with 9 bases between the two germline ends. Germline V gene sequence: CDR1 SQVTM, CDR2 ANQGSEA. Here the CDR3 DNA reads TGCAGCGTTGAAGAGGGCAGGACCGAGCAGTACTTC. The encoded protein is CSVEEGRTEQYF.

On this clonotype itself: Mismatch with germline at one junction end may stem from a read error. The chain recombines TRBV7-2 with TRBJ2-3, with D possibly being TRBD1 (6 bases). The CDR3 consists of 14 residues. CDR1 and CDR2 (germline): SGHTA, FQGNSA. CDR3 DNA: TGTGCCAGCAGCTTAAGTCGGGACACAAATACGCAGTATTTT. It yields the protein CASSLSRDTNTQYF.

This clonotype was found a few times. The chain carries TRBV12-5 and TRBJ2-5; D uncertain. Germline lookup yields CDR1 LGHNT and CDR2 FRNRAP. This CDR3 has 14 residues. Deletions cut 2 bases from V and 2 bases from J, with 9 bases between. The CDR3 sequence is CASGLRTRQETQYF. CDR3 nucleotides: TGTGCTAGTGGTTTGCGGACGAGACAAGAGACCCAGTACTTC. Full variable domain (missing parts from reference TRBV12-5 and TRBJ2-5): DARVTQTPRHKVTEMGQEVTMRCQPILGHNTVFWYRQTMMQGLELLAYFRNRAPLDDSGMPKDRFSAEMPDATLATLKIQPSEPRDSAVYFCASGLRTRQETQYFGPGTRLLVL.

This clonotype was recorded a few times. The gene calls are TRBV14 and TRBJ2-3; 9 bases align to TRBD2. There are 19 residues in the CDR3. Looked up from germline, CDR1 is SGHDN and CDR2 is FVKESK. J lost 0 bases, V lost 1 base, and 11 bases had no gene match. DNA of the CDR3: TGTGCCAGCAGCCAAGTCCGGCGCGGGGGGGCCCGGAGCACAGATACGCAGTATTTT. Translated, it gives CASSQVRRGGARSTDTQYF.

The chain joins TRBV28 to TRBJ1-3; 8 positions match TRBD1. CDR3 length equals 14 residues. Germline CDR1 is MDHEN and CDR2 is SYDVKM. V was clipped by 7 bases and J by 4 bases; unmatched bases: 6. CDR3 nucleotides: TGTGCCAGCACCCAGGGGGCGCGAGGAAACACCATATATTTT. Its protein product is CASTQGARGNTIYF.

In its sample, this clonotype was seen a few times. This chain links TRBV20-1 with TRBJ2-7; 9 positions match TRBD1. Germline V gene data show CDR1 as DFQATT and CDR2 as SNEGSKA (reference sequence). Trimming removed 5 bases from V and 2 bases from J; junction bases left unmatched: 4. The CDR3 covers 13 residues. DNA of the CDR3: TGCAGTGCTGGAGGACAGGGGCCCTACGAGCAGTACTTC. Its translation is CSAGGQGPYEQYF.

This clonotype has only a few counts. The chain uses TRBV27 and TRBJ1-1, with 8 bases that match TRBD1. Trimming cost V 1 base and J 4 bases; bases outside gene matches: 2. This CDR3 region has 14 residues. Germline-derived CDR1 and CDR2 are MNHEY and SMNVEV (reference sequence). The CDR3 reads CASSLWGQATEAFF. The DNA for the CDR3 is TGTGCCAGCAGTTTATGGGGACAGGCCACTGAAGCTTTCTTT.

This clonotype occurred once. In this CDR3 the conserved last residue, phenylalanine or tryptophan, is missing, so a read error is likely. The chain combines TRBV29-1 with TRBJ2-3; maybe TRBD2 (6 bases). Trimming shortened V by 7 bases and J by 1 base, and 9 bases separated the two germline ends. There are 12 residues in the CDR3. CDR1 SQVTM and CDR2 ANQGSEA come from the germline V gene. CDR3 sequence: CSGGEGTDTQYS. The CDR3, as DNA: TGCAGCGGAGGGGAGGGCACAGATACGCAGTATTCT.

At least ten counts were recorded for this clonotype. The chain joins TRBV6-5 to TRBJ2-7; 8 bases are a match to TRBD2. CDR3 size: 15 residues. CDR1 is MNHEY, CDR2 SVGAGI, per germline. V gave up 2 bases and J gave up 4 bases; unmatched junction bases: 7. Here the CDR3 reads CASSYGSGGVYEQYF. The DNA of the CDR3 is TGTGCCAGCAGTTACGGGTCGGGAGGGGTGTACGAGCAGTACTTC.

This clonotype was seen more than once but under ten times. Here the CDR3 reads CSVTGGGYGYTF. The DNA for the CDR3 is TGCAGCGTCACAGGGGGTGGCTATGGCTACACCTTC. This chain connects TRBV29-1 to TRBJ1-2, with TRBD1 matching over 8 bases. V was clipped by 6 bases and J by 4 bases; unmatched bases: 4. The CDR3 has 12 amino acids. Germline-derived CDR1 and CDR2 are SQVTM and ANQGSEA.

This clonotype was found once. The V call is TRBV18, the J call TRBJ2-3; a possible D gene is TRBD2 (5 bases). The germline V gene encodes CDR1 KGHSH and CDR2 LQKENI. Trimming took 3 bases from V and 2 from J, leaving 15 bases between them. The CDR3 is 16 amino acids. CDR3 sequence (DNA): TGTGCCAGCTCACCGTTGACTAACGGGGACACAGATACGCAGTATTTT. Protein: CASSPLTNGDTDTQYF.

This clonotype was detected many times. This sequence joins TRBV11-2 and TRBJ1-1; weak D call: TRBD1 (5 bases). V was pared by 5 bases and J by 0 bases, with 19 bases between. CDR3 length: 17 amino acids. Germline V gene data show CDR1 as SGHAT and CDR2 as FQNNGV. The CDR3 region is CASSLEYWGTLNTEAFF. The DNA of the CDR3 is TGTGCCAGCAGCCTCGAGTATTGGGGCACACTGAACACTGAAGCTTTCTTT. The full variable domain, its missing parts supplied by reference TRBV11-2 and TRBJ1-1, is EAGVAQSPRYKIIEKRQSVAFWCNPISGHATLYWYQQILGQGPKLLIQFQNNGVVDDSQLPKDRFSAERLKGVDSTLKIQPAKLEDSAVYLCASSLEYWGTLNTEAFFGQGTRLTVV.

In its sample, this clonotype was seen many times. V gene TRBV18 combines with J gene TRBJ2-1; 8 nucleotides align to TRBD2. The CDR3 runs 15 residues. Germline V gene lookup returns CDR1 KGHSH and CDR2 LQKENI. With 5 bases clipped from V and 2 bases from J, the junction kept 5 bases outside the gene matches. CDR3 in DNA: TGTGCCAGCTCAGCTGGACTAGCCCCCTACAATGAGCAGTTCTTC. It encodes CASSAGLAPYNEQFF.

The chain carries TRBV28 and TRBJ2-5; D not certain. The CDR3 contains 15 residues. The ends were cut back, 5 bases at V and 1 base at J, with 14 bases in the middle. Germline V gives CDR1 MDHEN, CDR2 SYDVKM. The CDR3 reads CASSTPNRRQETQYF. The CDR3 nucleotides read TGTGCCAGCAGTACTCCCAATCGTCGCCAAGAGACCCAGTACTTC. The variable domain in full, with the rest retrieved from reference TRBV28 and TRBJ2-5, is DVKVTQSSRYLVKRTGEKVFLECVQDMDHENMFWYRQDPGLGLRLIYFSYDVKMKEKGDIPEGYSVSREKKERFSLILESASTNQTSMYLCASSTPNRRQETQYFGPGTRLLVL.

The V gene is TRBV7-2, the J gene TRBJ1-5; D is uncertain. V shed 5 bases and J shed 1 base, with 6 bases lying between them. Germline values: CDR1 SGHTA, CDR2 FQGNSA. The CDR3 runs to 13 residues. CDR3 nucleotide sequence: TGTGCCAGCAGCATCCACAGCAATCAGCCCCAGCATTTT. Its translation is CASSIHSNQPQHF.

This clonotype was recorded many times. This sequence joins TRBV10-2 and TRBJ1-5, with D maybe TRBD1 (5 bases). Trimming stripped 4 bases from V and 3 bases from J, with 16 bases between. The length of the CDR3 is 16 residues. CDR1 WSHSY and CDR2 SAAADI come from the germline V gene. CDR3 amino acids: CASSVGGWSNNQPQHF. The CDR3 DNA reads as TGCGCCAGCAGTGTGGGGGGGTGGAGCAACAATCAGCCCCAGCATTTT.

This clonotype was picked up many times. This chain connects TRBV6-6 to TRBJ2-4; D gene ambiguous. With 2 bases removed from V and 7 bases from J, the gap between germline ends came to 3 bases. CDR1 MNHNY and CDR2 SVGAGI come from the germline V gene (reference sequence). This CDR3 spans 11 amino acids. The CDR3 protein is CASSYSNIQYF. The CDR3 nucleotides read TGTGCCAGCAGTTACAGCAACATTCAGTACTTC.

This clonotype was detected many times. The V and J genes are TRBV6-5 and TRBJ2-1, with D tentatively TRBD1 (7 bases). The germline V gene encodes CDR1 MNHEY and CDR2 SVGAGI. Trimming took 0 bases from V and 6 from J, leaving 12 bases between them. This CDR3 is 15 amino acids long. CDR3 in amino acids: CASSYSRQGGNEQFF. The CDR3 DNA sequence: TGTGCCAGCAGTTACTCGCGGCAGGGGGGCAATGAGCAGTTCTTC.

The CDR3: CASSPRSNQPQHF. The CDR3 region has the DNA TGTGCCAGCAGCCCGCGAAGCAATCAGCCCCAGCATTTT. The chain employs TRBV16 and TRBJ1-5, with no clear D. This CDR3 region has 13 residues. With 4 bases removed from V and 1 base from J, the gap between germline ends came to 5 bases. CDR1 is KGHSY, CDR2 FQNENV, per germline.

The J gene is TRBJ1-4, the V gene TRBV20-1, with D unclear. The CDR3 spans 13 residues. CDR1 and CDR2 from the germline V gene are DFQATT and SNEGSKA (reference sequence). V was pared by 3 bases and J by 8 bases, with 13 bases between. The CDR3 loop is CSASAGFGEKLFF. The DNA for the CDR3 is TGCAGTGCTAGTGCGGGCTTTGGAGAAAAACTGTTTTTT.